A selection of T cell receptor beta chains follows, all from one sample in a study of blood T cell repertoires in COVID-19. This table comes from immunoSEQ multiplex PCR, and its TCRdb copy is limited to in-frame clones, with some not included. The data show 110,000 or so clones, with under 80% seen just once and less than 20% held by the top ten. The sequencing sample was made of peripheral blood. These receptors all come from a woman between 70 and 85 years old with acute or convalescent COVID-19. Each CDR3 is given with its conserved first and last residue. Fields, in order: clone size, J gene, V gene, D gene, CDR3 protein, CDR3 DNA. The D gene is left open where the match is weak. Expanded clones are given a class, and other clones once, few, many or no size at all.

once	TRBJ1-5	TRBV18	TRBD1	CASSPPGQGYQPQHF	TGTGCCAGCTCACCACCGGGACAGGGGTATCAGCCCCAGCATTTT
-	TRBJ1-5	TRBV28	-	CASSLGSHNQPQHF	TGTGCCAGCAGTTTGGGCAGCCACAATCAGCCCCAGCATTTT
-	TRBJ1-2	TRBV2	-	CASSYRVLYGYTF	TGTGCCAGCAGTTACAGGGTCCTCTATGGCTACACCTTC
once	TRBJ2-2	TRBV7-9	TRBD1	CASSSRDREATGELFF	TGTGCCAGCAGCTCCCGGGACAGGGAGGCCACCGGGGAGCTGTTTTTT
few	TRBJ1-1	TRBV19	TRBD1	CASSPYRGGMNTEAFF	TGTGCCAGTAGTCCCTACAGGGGGGGAATGAACACTGAAGCTTTCTTT
-	TRBJ2-5	TRBV6-2/TRBV6-3	TRBD2	CASSLGLAGLETQYF	TGTGCCAGCAGTTTAGGACTAGCGGGGTTAGAGACCCAGTACTTC
-	TRBJ1-6	TRBV10-3	-	CAISENIGGLGSNSPLHF	TGTGCCATCAGTGAGAACATCGGGGGATTGGGCAGTAATTCACCCCTCCACTTT
-	TRBJ2-7	TRBV21-1	-	CASTFREPTYEQYF	TGTGCCAGCACCTTCAGGGAACCTACCTACGAGCAGTACTTC
-	TRBJ2-1	TRBV7-9	-	CASSLAGEGVEQFF	TGTGCCAGCAGCTTAGCAGGGGAGGGGGTTGAGCAGTTCTTC
-	TRBJ2-7	TRBV27	-	CASSLRQGSYEQYF	TGTGCCAGCAGTTTAAGGCAGGGATCCTACGAGCAGTACTTC
-	TRBJ2-2	TRBV5-1	-	CASSLRGSLGTGELFF	TGCGCCAGCAGCTTGCGGGGGAGTTTGGGGACCGGGGAGCTGTTTTTT
-	TRBJ1-2	TRBV6-1	-	CASSEVSGYTF	TGTGCCAGCAGTGAAGTGAGTGGCTACACCTTC
-	TRBJ2-5	TRBV15	TRBD1	CATSREDRTQETQYF	TGTGCCACCAGCAGAGAGGACAGGACCCAAGAGACCCAGTACTTC
-	TRBJ2-5	TRBV3-1/TRBV3-2	-	CASSLRKAQGQETQYF	TGTGCCAGCAGCCTTAGGAAGGCTCAGGGACAAGAGACCCAGTACTTC
-	TRBJ2-7	TRBV5-1	-	CASSLAPSYEQYF	TGCGCCAGCAGCCTGGCCCCCAGTTACGAGCAGTACTTC
few	TRBJ2-1	TRBV18	-	CASSPGQTKNEQFF	TGTGCCAGCTCACCGGGACAAACGAAGAATGAGCAGTTCTTC
-	TRBJ2-1	TRBV27	TRBD2	CASISLAGDNEQFF	TGTGCCAGCATCTCGCTAGCGGGGGACAATGAGCAGTTCTTC
many	TRBJ1-3	TRBV5-1	TRBD1	CASSPTGAVDTIYF	TGCGCCAGCAGTCCGACAGGGGCTGTGGACACCATATATTTT
-	TRBJ1-1	TRBV7-6	-	CASSSSQGPETEAFF	TGTGCCAGCAGCTCATCTCAGGGCCCGGAGACTGAAGCTTTCTTT
few	TRBJ1-5	TRBV4-1	-	CASSPEVRQPQHF	TGCGCCAGCAGCCCGGAGGTGAGGCAGCCCCAGCATTTT
-	TRBJ1-1	TRBV19	TRBD1	CASTYTGAGTEAFF	TGTGCCAGTACATATACAGGGGCGGGCACTGAAGCTTTCTTT
-	TRBJ1-2	TRBV5-4	-	CASSGLRTEGTYGYTF	TGTGCCAGCAGCGGCCTACGGACAGAGGGGACCTATGGCTACACCTTC
-	TRBJ1-1	TRBV11-2	-	CASSLVRAAEAFF	TGTGCCAGCAGCTTAGTCAGGGCGGCTGAAGCTTTCTTT
-	TRBJ2-7	TRBV10-3	TRBD1	CAISTGDSYEQYF	TGTGCCATATCTACAGGGGACTCCTACGAGCAGTACTTC
-	TRBJ2-5	TRBV18	TRBD2	CASSIAGEFGETQYF	TGTGCCAGCTCCATAGCGGGGGAGTTTGGAGAGACCCAGTACTTC
-	TRBJ2-7	TRBV6-2/TRBV6-3	TRBD1	CASSYPDRGLIGEQYF	TGTGCCAGCAGTTACCCTGACAGGGGGCTTATCGGCGAGCAGTACTTC
-	TRBJ1-5	TRBV10-2	-	CASSETPGPQHF	TGCGCCAGCAGTGAAACACCGGGTCCCCAGCATTTT
-	TRBJ1-2	TRBV5-1	-	CASSLGTSANYGYTF	TGCGCCAGCAGCTTGGGGACAAGCGCCAATTATGGCTACACCTTC
once	TRBJ2-2	TRBV12-5	-	CASGLYAGSNTGELFF	TGTGCTAGTGGTTTGTACGCAGGGTCGAACACCGGGGAGCTGTTTTTT
-	TRBJ1-1	TRBV5-1	-	CASSLSGLGTREAFF	TGCGCCAGCAGCTTGTCGGGCTTGGGGACTCGCGAAGCTTTCTTT
-	TRBJ1-2	TRBV5-1	TRBD1	CASSLEGTGPDGYTF	TGCGCCAGCAGCTTGGAAGGGACAGGGCCCGATGGCTACACCTTC
-	TRBJ2-3	TRBV28	-	CASGPPDTQYF	TGTGCCAGCGGGCCACCAGATACGCAGTATTTT
-	TRBJ2-3	TRBV7-9	TRBD2	CASSLGTSLIDTQYF	TGTGCCAGCAGCCTCGGGACTAGCTTGATAGATACGCAGTATTTT
-	TRBJ2-1	TRBV28	TRBD2	CATERGGHEQFF	TGTGCCACCGAGCGGGGGGGACATGAGCAGTTCTTC
-	TRBJ2-7	TRBV7-9	-	CASSLALAGGHEQYF	TGTGCCAGCAGCTTAGCGCTAGCCGGAGGCCACGAGCAGTACTTC
-	TRBJ2-7	TRBV7-2	-	CASSAGTPTYEQYF	TGTGCCAGCAGCGCAGGGACTCCGACCTACGAGCAGTACTTC
-	TRBJ1-1	TRBV7-9	TRBD1	CASSEGPGTVSEAFF	TGTGCCAGCAGCGAGGGACCCGGGACAGTGTCTGAAGCTTTCTTT
-	TRBJ2-1	TRBV28	TRBD2	CASVVTSGGYYNEQFF	TGTGCCAGCGTTGTAACTAGCGGGGGATACTACAATGAGCAGTTCTTC
-	TRBJ1-3	TRBV28	TRBD1	CAARGDRGVSGNTIYF	TGTGCCGCAAGGGGGGACAGGGGGGTTTCTGGAAACACCATATATTTT
-	TRBJ1-6	TRBV30	-	CAWTTGGTSYNSPLHF	TGTGCCTGGACAACAGGCGGCACCTCCTATAATTCACCCCTCCACTTT
once	TRBJ1-3	TRBV6-5	TRBD1	CASSLRQGSGNTIYF	TGTGCCAGCAGCCTCCGACAGGGCTCTGGAAACACCATATATTTT
few	TRBJ2-7	TRBV5-1	TRBD1	CASSRSPPGQGPVYEQYF	TGCGCCAGCAGCCGCTCCCCTCCGGGACAGGGGCCGGTCTACGAGCAGTACTTC
-	TRBJ1-3	TRBV12-5	TRBD1	CASGLPAGGSGNTIYF	TGTGCTAGTGGTTTGCCTGCAGGGGGCTCTGGAAACACCATATATTTT
-	TRBJ2-1	TRBV24-1	TRBD2	CATSDLPRIAGINEQFF	TGTGCCACCAGTGATTTGCCTCGAATAGCGGGGATCAATGAGCAGTTCTTC
once	TRBJ1-1	TRBV9	-	CASISRQAGAFF	TGTGCCAGCATCTCGAGGCAGGCGGGGGCTTTCTTT
-	TRBJ2-5	TRBV5-1	-	CASSLGVPYQETQYF	TGCGCCAGCAGCTTGGGCGTGCCGTACCAAGAGACCCAGTACTTC
-	TRBJ1-2	TRBV28	-	CASTDSIYGYTF	TGTGCCAGCACCGACAGTATCTATGGCTACACCTTC
-	TRBJ1-1	TRBV18	-	CASSPGLGNTEAFF	TGTGCCAGCTCACCGGGACTAGGGAACACTGAAGCTTTCTTT
-	TRBJ2-7	TRBV28	-	CASSLNRDNSYEQYF	TGTGCCAGCAGTCTAAACCGGGACAACTCCTACGAGCAGTACTTC
-	TRBJ2-7	TRBV5-8	TRBD2	CASSLVKASGGYYEQYF	TGTGCCAGCAGCTTGGTCAAAGCTAGCGGGGGCTATTACGAGCAGTACTTC
-	TRBJ2-5	TRBV5-1	-	CASSLGYSGPIETQYF	TGCGCCAGCAGCTTGGGGTACAGCGGGCCGATAGAGACCCAGTACTTC
-	TRBJ1-5	TRBV28	-	CASSPGGAGKQPQHF	TGTGCCAGCAGCCCGGGGGGGGCGGGAAAACAGCCCCAGCATTTT
once	TRBJ2-1	TRBV4-2	TRBD2	CASSQGTGTSGINEQFF	TGTGCCAGCAGCCAGGGTACCGGGACTAGCGGGATCAATGAGCAGTTCTTC
few	TRBJ1-1	TRBV5-6	TRBD1	CASSFGTGVRTEAFF	TGTGCCAGCAGCTTCGGGACAGGGGTTCGGACTGAAGCTTTCTTT
-	TRBJ1-2	TRBV18	TRBD1	CASSGYRGPYGYTF	TGTGCCAGCTCAGGCTACAGGGGGCCCTATGGCTACACCTTC
-	TRBJ2-7	TRBV30	-	CAWSIKTYEQYF	TGTGCCTGGAGTATAAAGACTTACGAGCAGTACTTC
few	TRBJ1-3	TRBV7-2	-	CASSPGGGRNTIYF	TGTGCCAGCAGCCCGGGTGGAGGCCGAAACACCATATATTTT